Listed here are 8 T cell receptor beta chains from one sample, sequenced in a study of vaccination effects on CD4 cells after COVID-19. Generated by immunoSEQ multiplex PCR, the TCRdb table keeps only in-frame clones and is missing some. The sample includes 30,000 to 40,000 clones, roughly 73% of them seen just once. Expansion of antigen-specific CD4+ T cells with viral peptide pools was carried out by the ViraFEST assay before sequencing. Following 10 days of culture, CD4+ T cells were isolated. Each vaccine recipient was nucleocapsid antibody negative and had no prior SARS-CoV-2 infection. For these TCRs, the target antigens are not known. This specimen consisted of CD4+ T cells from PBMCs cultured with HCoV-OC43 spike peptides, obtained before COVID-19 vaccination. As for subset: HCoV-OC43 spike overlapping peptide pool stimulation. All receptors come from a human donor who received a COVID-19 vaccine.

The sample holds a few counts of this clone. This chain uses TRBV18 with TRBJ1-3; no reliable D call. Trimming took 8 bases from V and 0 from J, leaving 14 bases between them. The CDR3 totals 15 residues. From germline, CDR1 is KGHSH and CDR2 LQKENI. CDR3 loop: CASRAGSNSGNTIYF. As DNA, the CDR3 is TGTGCCAGCCGCGCGGGCAGTAACTCTGGAAACACCATATATTTT.

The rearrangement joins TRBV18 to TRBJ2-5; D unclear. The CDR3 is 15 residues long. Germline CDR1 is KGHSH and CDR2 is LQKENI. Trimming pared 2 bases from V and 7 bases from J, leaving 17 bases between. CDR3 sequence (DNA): TGTGCCAGCTCACCAGGACGTAACGACATGGGGACCCAGTACTTC. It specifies CASSPGRNDMGTQYF.

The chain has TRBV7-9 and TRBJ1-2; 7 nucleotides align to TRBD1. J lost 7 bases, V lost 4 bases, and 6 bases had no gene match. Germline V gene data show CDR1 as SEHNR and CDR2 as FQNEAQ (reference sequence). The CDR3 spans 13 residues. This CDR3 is CASSSEGAGGYTF. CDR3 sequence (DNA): TGTGCCAGCAGCTCAGAGGGGGCAGGTGGCTACACCTTC.

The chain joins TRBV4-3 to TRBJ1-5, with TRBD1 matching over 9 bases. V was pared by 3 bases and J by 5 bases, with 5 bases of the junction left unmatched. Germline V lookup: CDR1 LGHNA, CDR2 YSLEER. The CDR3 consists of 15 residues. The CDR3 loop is CASSQDGQGYQPQHF. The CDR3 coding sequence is TGCGCCAGCAGCCAGGACGGACAGGGGTATCAGCCCCAGCATTTT.

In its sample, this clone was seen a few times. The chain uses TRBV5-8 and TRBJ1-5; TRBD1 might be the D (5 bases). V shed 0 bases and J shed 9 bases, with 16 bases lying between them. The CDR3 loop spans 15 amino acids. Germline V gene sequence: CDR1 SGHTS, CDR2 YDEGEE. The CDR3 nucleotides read TGTGCCAGCAGCTTGGGGGACGGCGACTCTTCGCCCCAGCATTTT. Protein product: CASSLGDGDSSPQHF.

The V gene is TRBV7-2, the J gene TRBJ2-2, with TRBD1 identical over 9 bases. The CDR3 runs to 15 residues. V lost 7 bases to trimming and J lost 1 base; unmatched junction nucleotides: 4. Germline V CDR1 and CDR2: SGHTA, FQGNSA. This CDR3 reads CASTPGQGNTGELFF. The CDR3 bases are TGTGCCAGCACCCCGGGACAGGGGAACACCGGGGAGCTGTTTTTT.

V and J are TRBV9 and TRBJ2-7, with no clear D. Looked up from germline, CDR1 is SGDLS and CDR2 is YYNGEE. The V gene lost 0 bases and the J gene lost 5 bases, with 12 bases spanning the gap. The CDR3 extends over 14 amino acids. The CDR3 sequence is CASSVDLRPHEQYF. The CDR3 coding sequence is TGTGCCAGCAGCGTAGATCTCCGTCCTCACGAGCAGTACTTC.

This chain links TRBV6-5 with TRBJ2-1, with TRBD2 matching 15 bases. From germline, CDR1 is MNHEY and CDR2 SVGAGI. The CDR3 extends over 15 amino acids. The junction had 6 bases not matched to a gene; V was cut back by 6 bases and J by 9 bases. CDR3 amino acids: CASRTGLAGGSEQFF. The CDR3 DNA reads TGTGCCAGCAGGACCGGACTAGCGGGAGGGAGTGAGCAGTTCTTC.